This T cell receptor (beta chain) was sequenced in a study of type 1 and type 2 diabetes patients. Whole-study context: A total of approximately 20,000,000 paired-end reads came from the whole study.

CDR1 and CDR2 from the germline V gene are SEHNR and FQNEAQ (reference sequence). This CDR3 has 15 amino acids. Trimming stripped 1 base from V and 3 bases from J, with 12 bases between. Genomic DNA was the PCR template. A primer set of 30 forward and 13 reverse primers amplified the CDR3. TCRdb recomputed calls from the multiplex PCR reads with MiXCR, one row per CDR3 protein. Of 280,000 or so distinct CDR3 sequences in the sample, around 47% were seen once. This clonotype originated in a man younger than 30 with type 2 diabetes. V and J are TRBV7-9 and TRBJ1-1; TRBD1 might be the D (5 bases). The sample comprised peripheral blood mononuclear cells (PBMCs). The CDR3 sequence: CASSLEGNGDTEAFF. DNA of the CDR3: TGTGCCAGCAGCTTAGAGGGGAATGGGGACACTGAAGCTTTCTTT.